Listed here are 16 T cell receptor beta chains from one sample, sequenced in a study of cytomegalovirus exposure and HLA in healthy donors. Primers: 60 Vbeta forward and 13 Jbeta reverse. Profiled with immunoSEQ multiplex PCR; TCRdb holds only in-frame clones, not every one. The sample yields approximately 190,000 clones, roughly 76% seen once. The sample consisted of PBMCs. Receptors originate from a man in his forties in good health and CMV-seropositive.

The CDR3 loop is CASTPFIGNTIYF. Written as DNA, the CDR3 is TGTGCCAGTACCCCGTTTATTGGAAACACCATATATTTT. This rearrangement joins TRBV19 to TRBJ1-3, with D hard to call. This CDR3 region has 13 residues. The V and J ends lost 7 bases and 3 bases respectively, with 10 bases between them. Germline CDR1 is LNHDA and CDR2 is SQIVND (reference sequence). The entire variable domain, with the rest obtained from reference TRBV19 and TRBJ1-3, is as follows: DGGITQSPKYLFRKEGQNVTLSCEQNLNHDAMYWYRQDPGQGLRLIYYSQIVNDFQKGDIAEGYSVSREKKESFPLTVTSAQKNPTAFYLCASTPFIGNTIYFGEGSWLTVV.

The count of this clone is one. The J gene is TRBJ2-6, the V gene TRBV19, with a tentative D call TRBD1 (6 bases). Germline lookup yields CDR1 LNHDA and CDR2 SQIVND (reference sequence). This CDR3 is 16 amino acids long. V gave up 3 bases and J gave up 2 bases, with 11 bases separating them. CDR3 amino acids: CASSILPGAGANVLTF. CDR3 DNA sequence: TGTGCCAGTAGTATCCTCCCAGGGGCTGGGGCCAACGTCCTGACTTTC.

The chain uses TRBV19 and TRBJ2-5; TRBD1 aligns across 8 bases. The CDR3 covers 14 residues. V was clipped by 5 bases and J by 3 bases; unmatched bases: 5. Germline CDR1 LNHDA, CDR2 SQIVND (reference sequence). The CDR3 spells CASSGTGLKETQYF. The CDR3 region has the DNA TGTGCCAGTAGTGGGACAGGCCTTAAAGAGACCCAGTACTTC.

The chain has TRBV18 and TRBJ2-3; D is unresolved. V was shortened by 5 bases and J by 4 bases, with 10 bases between the two germline ends. This CDR3 comprises 13 residues. Germline V lookup: CDR1 KGHSH, CDR2 LQKENI. The CDR3 region has the DNA TGTGCCAGCTCAGGTTTAGAGTCAGATACGCAGTATTTT. It translates to CASSGLESDTQYF. Full variable domain (rest looked up from reference TRBV18 and TRBJ2-3): NAGVMQNPRHLVRRRGQEARLRCSPMKGHSHVYWYRQLPEEGLKFMVYLQKENIIDESGMPKERFSAEFPKEGPSILRIQQVVRGDSAAYFCASSGLESDTQYFGPGTRLTVL.

The chain recombines TRBV18 with TRBJ1-5; 7 nucleotides agree with TRBD1. This CDR3 has 13 amino acids. Germline-derived CDR1 and CDR2 are KGHSH and LQKENI. V dropped 4 bases and J dropped 7; count of bases not matched to a gene: 4. The CDR3 region is CASSHDREQPQHF. The CDR3 DNA reads TGTGCCAGCTCACACGACAGGGAACAGCCCCAGCATTTT.

The chain couples TRBV7-8 to TRBJ2-7; D is unclear. V lost 4 bases, J lost 4 bases, and 14 bases lay in between. Germline CDR1 and CDR2: SGHVS and FQNEAQ. CDR3 length: 14 amino acids. The chain's CDR3 is CASSSRSSRYEQYF. For the CDR3, the DNA is TGTGCCAGCAGCTCCCGGAGTAGTAGGTACGAGCAGTACTTC.

This clone was seen only once. Germline is not matched at one junction end, which may reflect a read error. The same CDR3 also results from other DNA sequences found in this sample. The rearrangement joins TRBV12-5 to TRBJ1-1, with TRBD1 matching 7 bases. Germline V lookup: CDR1 LGHNT, CDR2 FRNRAP. CDR3 size: 13 residues. In nucleotides, the CDR3 is TGTGCTAGTGGCCAGACAGGGAACACTGAGGCTTTCTTT. It specifies CASGQTGNTEAFF. Full variable domain (missing parts from reference TRBV12-5 and TRBJ1-1): DARVTQTPRHKVTEMGQEVTMRCQPILGHNTVFWYRQTMMQGLELLAYFRNRAPLDDSGMPKDRFSAEMPDATLATLKIQPSEPRDSAVYFCASGQTGNTEAFFGQGTRLTVV.

This clone was counted between two and nine times. This sequence joins TRBV6-4 and TRBJ1-1; TRBD1 aligns across 8 bases. Germline trimming cut 7 bases from V and 5 bases from J; bases unmatched to any gene: 9. Germline CDR1 reads MRHNA; CDR2 reads SNTAGT. The CDR3 is 14 residues long. This CDR3 is CASNLTGGWTEAFF. CDR3 in DNA: TGTGCCAGCAACCTAACAGGGGGTTGGACTGAAGCTTTCTTT.

This chain joins TRBV10-3 and TRBJ2-7; TRBD1 aligns across 10 bases. Germline lookup yields CDR1 ENHRY and CDR2 SYGVKD. This CDR3 is built from 13 residues. J lost 4 bases, V lost 10 bases, and 7 bases had no gene match. The CDR3 bases are TGTGCCACCGGACAGGGGGTGGGATACGAGCAGTACTTC. This encodes CATGQGVGYEQYF.

The chain links TRBV7-9 to TRBJ1-1; D ambiguous. There are 13 residues in the CDR3. With 7 bases removed from V and 5 bases from J, the gap between germline ends came to 14 bases. CDR1 and CDR2 (germline): SEHNR, FQNEAQ (reference sequence). CDR3 protein: CASKAPTETEAFF. The CDR3 region has the DNA TGTGCCAGCAAGGCGCCAACAGAAACTGAAGCTTTCTTT.

J is TRBJ2-5 and V is TRBV28, with a possible D match to TRBD2 (6 bases). V was pared by 3 bases and J by 1 base, with 12 bases between. CDR3 length: 15 residues. The germline CDR1 and CDR2 sequences are MDHEN and SYDVKM. CDR3 in DNA: TGTGCCAGCAGTTTCCCGACTAGAGGCCAAGAGACCCAGTACTTC. Residues: CASSFPTRGQETQYF.

The chain has TRBV7-9 and TRBJ1-1; TRBD1 matches 8 bases. This CDR3 contains 16 residues. Germline CDR1 reads SEHNR; CDR2 reads FQNEAQ (reference sequence). The ends lost 1 base at V and 4 bases at J; junction bases unmatched: 8. CDR3 nucleotide sequence: TGTGCCAGCAGCTTAGGCGGACAGGGAAGCAGCACTGAAGCTTTCTTT. Translated, it gives CASSLGGQGSSTEAFF.

The chain employs TRBV29-1 and TRBJ1-1, with D uncertain. V gave up 3 bases and J gave up 7 bases, with 9 bases separating them. CDR3 length equals 11 residues. The germline V gene encodes CDR1 SQVTM and CDR2 ANQGSEA. The DNA for the CDR3 is TGCAGCGTTGACCCCGGGAGTGAAGCTTTCTTT. As protein: CSVDPGSEAFF.

The chain joins TRBV7-3 to TRBJ2-3; D is uncertain. CDR3 length: 12 amino acids. Germline CDR1 is SGHTA and CDR2 is FQGTGA. Between the trimmed V and J ends, which lost 6 bases and 5 bases, there was a span of 9 bases. The DNA of the CDR3 is TGTGCCAGCAGTCCGACTGGAGATACGCAGTATTTT. Its protein product is CASSPTGDTQYF.

This clone was found once. The chain is built from TRBV10-3 and TRBJ1-2; the match to TRBD1 covers 9 bases. This CDR3 region has 13 residues. Germline assignment: CDR1 ENHRY and CDR2 SYGVKD. The V gene end was trimmed by 3 bases and the J gene end by 6 bases; junction bases not matched to a gene: 2. For the CDR3, the DNA is TGTGCCATCAGTGACGACAGGGGGAATGGCTACACCTTC. Translated, it gives CAISDDRGNGYTF.

This chain joins TRBV9 and TRBJ1-2, with no clear D. Germline V gene sequence: CDR1 SGDLS, CDR2 YYNGEE. The CDR3 has 12 amino acids. Trimming took off 7 bases at V and 0 bases at J, with 7 bases between the two ends. CDR3 DNA: TGTGCCAGCGCCGGAGCTAACTATGGCTACACCTTC. The encoded protein is CASAGANYGYTF. Looking up the rest from reference TRBV9 and TRBJ1-2 gives the full variable domain: DSGVTQTPKHLITATGQRVTLRCSPRSGDLSVYWYQQSLDQGLQFLIQYYNGEERAKGNILERFSAQQFPDLHSELNLSSLELGDSALYFCASAGANYGYTFGSGTRLTVV.